The 13 T cell receptor beta chains below all came from one sample that was sequenced in a study of OX40 agonist ivuxolimab in advanced cancers. The data were produced by immunoSEQ multiplex PCR, yet TCRdb's version contains in-frame clones alone and is incomplete. The data contain approximately 30,000 clones, just under 80% of them singletons. The material was CD4+ or CD8+ T cells sorted from blood, obtained in a trial of the OX40 agonist ivuxolimab. These receptors originate from an adult with an advanced solid tumor such as melanoma, head and neck, liver or kidney cancer.

In DNA, the CDR3 is TGTGCCAGCAGTGGCGGACTGCCGGTCGAAGATACGCAGTATTTT. As protein: CASSGGLPVEDTQYF. The chain employs TRBV27 and TRBJ2-3, with D possibly matching TRBD2 (5 bases). The CDR3 sequence is 15 residues long. Germline V gene sequence: CDR1 MNHEY, CDR2 SMNVEV (reference sequence). The V gene lost 5 bases and the J gene lost 5 bases, with 17 bases spanning the gap.

V and J are TRBV13 and TRBJ2-5; no definite D call. Trimming left V 4 bases short and J 0 bases short, with 9 bases between. Germline V gene lookup returns CDR1 PRHDT and CDR2 FYEKMQ (reference sequence). This CDR3 region has 14 residues. The CDR3, as DNA: TGTGCCAGCAGCTCCGACGGCGACCAAGAGACCCAGTACTTC. This codes for CASSSDGDQETQYF. Full variable domain (remainder filled in from reference TRBV13 and TRBJ2-5): AAGVIQSPRHLIKEKRETATLKCYPIPRHDTVYWYQQGPGQDPQFLISFYEKMQSDKGSIPDRFSAQQFSDYHSELNMSSLELGDSALYFCASSSDGDQETQYFGPGTRLLVL.

The V and J genes are TRBV7-2 and TRBJ1-1; D perhaps matches TRBD1 (5 bases). Germline V gene data show CDR1 as SGHTA and CDR2 as FQGNSA. The CDR3 covers 14 residues. The V end was cut by 1 base, the J end by 3 bases, with 9 bases between. The CDR3 nucleotides are TGTGCCAGCAGCTTAGGCACAGGAGACACTGAAGCTTTCTTT. It specifies CASSLGTGDTEAFF.

J is TRBJ2-5 and V is TRBV13; 10 bases agree with TRBD2. V trimming: 6 bases; J trimming: 7 bases; junction bases outside the gene matches: 11. Germline CDR1 reads PRHDT; CDR2 reads FYEKMQ (reference sequence). The CDR3 spans 15 residues. CDR3: CASRVGLAERGTQYF. The CDR3 nucleotides are TGTGCCAGCAGAGTAGGACTAGCGGAGCGAGGGACCCAGTACTTC.

The chain has TRBV5-1 and TRBJ2-7; D possibly uses TRBD1 or TRBD2 (5 bases each). Germline V gives CDR1 SGHRS, CDR2 YFSETQ. V lost 2 bases to trimming and J lost 2 bases, with 14 bases between them. There are 15 residues in the CDR3. The CDR3 here is CASSLSRTGPYEQYF. CDR3 coding DNA: TGCGCCAGCAGCTTATCCAGGACGGGACCCTACGAGCAGTACTTC.

This clone came up a few times. The V call is TRBV30, the J call TRBJ1-1, with 10 bases aligning to TRBD1. The CDR3 extends over 16 amino acids. V dropped 0 bases and J dropped 1; count of bases not matched to a gene: 5. CDR1 and CDR2 from the germline V gene are GTSNPN and SVGIG (reference sequence). The CDR3 loop is CAWSVWDRGWNTEAFF. The DNA of the CDR3 is TGTGCCTGGAGTGTATGGGACAGGGGATGGAACACTGAAGCTTTCTTT.

V gene TRBV9 combines with J gene TRBJ1-2; no clear D. V was shortened by 4 bases and J by 8 bases, with 9 bases between the two germline ends. The CDR3 runs 11 residues. The germline V gene has CDR1 SGDLS and CDR2 YYNGEE. The CDR3 spells CASSSQWGYTF. The CDR3 DNA sequence: TGTGCCAGCAGCTCCCAATGGGGCTACACCTTC.

This chain connects TRBV4-1 to TRBJ2-2; D tentatively fits TRBD1 or TRBD2 (5 bases each). The CDR3 has 15 amino acids. CDR1 and CDR2 (germline): MGHRA, YSYEKL. Deletions cut 5 bases from V and 6 bases from J, with 16 bases between. CDR3 sequence: CASSRDLAGAGELFF. In DNA, the CDR3 is TGCGCCAGCAGCAGGGACCTCGCTGGGGCCGGGGAGCTGTTTTTT.

This clone was detected only once. The gene calls are TRBV30 and TRBJ1-3; D gene ambiguous. Trimming took off 4 bases at V and 7 bases at J, with 14 bases between the two ends. This CDR3 contains 13 residues. Germline V gene data show CDR1 as GTSNPN and CDR2 as SVGIG (reference sequence). The CDR3 DNA sequence: TGTGCCTGGAACTCCGGACTCGAGAACACCATATATTTT. Amino acid sequence: CAWNSGLENTIYF. Full variable domain (missing parts from reference TRBV30 and TRBJ1-3): SQTIHQWPATLVQPVGSPLSLECTVEGTSNPNLYWYRQAAGRGLQLLFYSVGIGQISSEVPQNLSASRPQDRQFILSSKKLLLSDSGFYLCAWNSGLENTIYFGEGSWLTVV.

This chain connects TRBV13 to TRBJ2-3; 8 nucleotides agree with TRBD1. The CDR3 spans 16 residues. V gave up 5 bases and J gave up 4 bases; unmatched junction bases: 11. Germline V gives CDR1 PRHDT, CDR2 FYEKMQ (reference sequence). The CDR3 nucleotides read TGTGCCAGCAGCCCGGGACAGGTCCTGCCGGCAGATACGCAGTATTTT. It codes for CASSPGQVLPADTQYF. The full variable domain, completed using reference TRBV13 and TRBJ2-3, is AAGVIQSPRHLIKEKRETATLKCYPIPRHDTVYWYQQGPGQDPQFLISFYEKMQSDKGSIPDRFSAQQFSDYHSELNMSSLELGDSALYFCASSPGQVLPADTQYFGPGTRLTVL.

This chain uses TRBV7-9 with TRBJ1-2; weak D call: TRBD1 (6 bases). Trimming stripped 5 bases from V and 4 bases from J, with 14 bases between. CDR1 and CDR2 from the germline V gene are SEHNR and FQNEAQ (reference sequence). The CDR3 runs to 14 residues. CDR3 DNA: TGTGCCAGCAGCCCTGACGGGGGCAGCTATGGCTACACCTTC. Protein product: CASSPDGGSYGYTF.

The V and J genes are TRBV9 and TRBJ1-2, with 7 bases matching TRBD1. The germline gives CDR1 SGDLS, CDR2 YYNGEE. The V and J ends lost 3 bases and 8 bases, in that order; junction bases with no gene match: 4. This CDR3 has 12 amino acids. The CDR3 nucleotides are TGTGCCAGCAGCGGTTGGACAGGCGGCTACACCTTC. It codes for CASSGWTGGYTF.

The J gene is TRBJ2-2, the V gene TRBV6-5; D is undetermined. The CDR3 contains 13 residues. V lost 0 bases, J lost 1 base, and 0 bases lay in between. Per germline, CDR1 MNHEY and CDR2 SVGAGI. For the CDR3, the DNA is TGTGCCAGCAGTTACTCGAACACCGGGGAGCTGTTTTTT. It translates to CASSYSNTGELFF.